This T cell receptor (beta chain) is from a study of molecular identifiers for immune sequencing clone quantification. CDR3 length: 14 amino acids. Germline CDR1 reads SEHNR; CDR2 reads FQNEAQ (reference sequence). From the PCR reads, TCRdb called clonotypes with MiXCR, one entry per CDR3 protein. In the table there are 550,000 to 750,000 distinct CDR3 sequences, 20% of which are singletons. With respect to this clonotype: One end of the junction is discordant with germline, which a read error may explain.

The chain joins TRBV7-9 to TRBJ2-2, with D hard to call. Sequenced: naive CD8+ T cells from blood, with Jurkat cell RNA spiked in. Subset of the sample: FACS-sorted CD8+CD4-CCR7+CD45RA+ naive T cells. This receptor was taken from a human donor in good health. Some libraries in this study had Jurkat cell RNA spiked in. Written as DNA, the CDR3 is TGTGCCAACAGCTTAGTTACGAACACCGGGGAGCTGTTTTTT. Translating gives CANSLVTNTGELFF.